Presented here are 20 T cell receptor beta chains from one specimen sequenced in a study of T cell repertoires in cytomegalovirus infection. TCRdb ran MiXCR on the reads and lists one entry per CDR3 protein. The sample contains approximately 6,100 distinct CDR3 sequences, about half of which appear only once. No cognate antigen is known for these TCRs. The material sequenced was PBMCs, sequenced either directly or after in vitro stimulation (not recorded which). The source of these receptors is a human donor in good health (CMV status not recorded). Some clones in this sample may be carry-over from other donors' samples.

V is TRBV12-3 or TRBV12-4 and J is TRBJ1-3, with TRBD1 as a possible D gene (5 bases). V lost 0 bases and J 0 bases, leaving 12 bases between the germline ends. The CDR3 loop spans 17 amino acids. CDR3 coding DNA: TGTGCCAGCAGTTTAGCCTCAGGGTCGATCTCTGGAAACACCATATATTTT. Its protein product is CASSLASGSISGNTIYF.

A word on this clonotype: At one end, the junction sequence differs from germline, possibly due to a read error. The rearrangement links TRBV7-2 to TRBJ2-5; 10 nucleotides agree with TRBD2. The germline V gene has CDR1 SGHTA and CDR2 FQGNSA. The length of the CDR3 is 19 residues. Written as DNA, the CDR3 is TGTGCCAGCTGCTTAAGAGGAGCTAGCGGGAGACCCGAAGGGTCTACCCAGTCCTTC. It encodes CASCLRGASGRPEGSTQSF.

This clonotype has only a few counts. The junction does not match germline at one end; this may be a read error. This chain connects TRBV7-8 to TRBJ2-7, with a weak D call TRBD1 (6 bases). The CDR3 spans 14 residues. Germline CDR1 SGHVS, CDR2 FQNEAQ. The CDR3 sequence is CASSGDTPGDEQYF. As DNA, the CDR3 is TGTGCCAGCAGTGGGGACACCCCTGGCGACGAGCAGTATTTC.

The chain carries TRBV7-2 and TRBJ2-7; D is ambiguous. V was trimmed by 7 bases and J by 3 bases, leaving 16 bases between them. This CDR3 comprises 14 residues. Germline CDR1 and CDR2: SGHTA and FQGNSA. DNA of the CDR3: TGTGCCAGCACGACCCCCCACCTAGACTACGAGCAGTACTTC. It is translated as CASTTPHLDYEQYF.

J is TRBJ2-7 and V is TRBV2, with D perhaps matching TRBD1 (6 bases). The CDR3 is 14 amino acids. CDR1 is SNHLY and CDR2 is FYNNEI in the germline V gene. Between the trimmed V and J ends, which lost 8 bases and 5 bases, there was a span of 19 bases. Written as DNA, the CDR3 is TGTGCCAGCCTCTGGGACACCCCTTTCGACGAGCAGTACGTC. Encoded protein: CASLWDTPFDEQYV.

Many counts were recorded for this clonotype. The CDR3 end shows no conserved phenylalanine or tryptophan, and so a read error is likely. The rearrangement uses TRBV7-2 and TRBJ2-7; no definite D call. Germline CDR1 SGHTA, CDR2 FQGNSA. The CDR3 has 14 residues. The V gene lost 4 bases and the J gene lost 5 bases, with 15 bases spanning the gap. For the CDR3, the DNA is TGTGCCAGCAGCTGGTACCCCCCTGGCGACGAGCAGTACTGC. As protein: CASSWYPPGDEQYC.

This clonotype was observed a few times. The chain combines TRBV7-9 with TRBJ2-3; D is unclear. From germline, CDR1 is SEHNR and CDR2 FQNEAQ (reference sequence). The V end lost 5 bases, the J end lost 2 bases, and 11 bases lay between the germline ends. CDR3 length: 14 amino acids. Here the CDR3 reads CASSLGGYTDTQYF. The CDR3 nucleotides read TGTGCCAGCAGCCTAGGCGGTTACACAGATACGCAGTATTTT.

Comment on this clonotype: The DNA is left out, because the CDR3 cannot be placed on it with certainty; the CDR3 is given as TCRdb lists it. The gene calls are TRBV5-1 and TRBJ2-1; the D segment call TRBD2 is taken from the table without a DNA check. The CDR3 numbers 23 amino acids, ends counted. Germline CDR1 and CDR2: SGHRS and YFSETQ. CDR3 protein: CASSFYICSASGLSGRLYNEQFF.

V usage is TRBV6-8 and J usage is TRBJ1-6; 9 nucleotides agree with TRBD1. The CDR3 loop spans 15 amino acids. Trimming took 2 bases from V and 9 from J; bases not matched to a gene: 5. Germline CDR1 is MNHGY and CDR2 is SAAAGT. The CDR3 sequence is CASSYRDRAGSPLHF. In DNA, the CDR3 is TGTGCCAGCAGTTACCGGGACAGGGCGGGTTCACCCCTCCACTTT.

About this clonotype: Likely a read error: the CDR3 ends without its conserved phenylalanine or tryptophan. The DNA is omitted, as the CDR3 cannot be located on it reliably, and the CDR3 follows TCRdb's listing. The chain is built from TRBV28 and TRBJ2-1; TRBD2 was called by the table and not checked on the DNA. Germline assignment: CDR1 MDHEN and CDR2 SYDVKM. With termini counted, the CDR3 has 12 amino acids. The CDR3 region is CASSFYLAETFG.

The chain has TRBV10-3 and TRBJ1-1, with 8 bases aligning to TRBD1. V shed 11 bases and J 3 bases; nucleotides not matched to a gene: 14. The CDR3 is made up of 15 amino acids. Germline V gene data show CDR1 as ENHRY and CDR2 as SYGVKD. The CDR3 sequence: CACIGVGQGDTEAFF. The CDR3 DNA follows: TGTGCCTGCATCGGGGTTGGACAGGGAGACACTGAAGCTTTCTTT.

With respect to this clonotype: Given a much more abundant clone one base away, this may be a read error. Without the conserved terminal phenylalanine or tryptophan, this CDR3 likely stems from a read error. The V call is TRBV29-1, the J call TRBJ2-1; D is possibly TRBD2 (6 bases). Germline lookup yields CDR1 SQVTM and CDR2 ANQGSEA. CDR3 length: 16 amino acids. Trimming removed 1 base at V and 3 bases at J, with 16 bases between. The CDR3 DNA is TGCAGCGTTGAAGGGGACTCGGAGAGGCTCTACAATGAGCAGTTCTGC. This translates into CSVEGDSERLYNEQFC.

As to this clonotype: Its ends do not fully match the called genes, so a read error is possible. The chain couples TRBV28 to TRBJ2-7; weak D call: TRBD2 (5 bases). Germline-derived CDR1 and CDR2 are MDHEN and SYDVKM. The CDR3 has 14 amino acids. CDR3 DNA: TGTGCCCGCTCTCCCACCCAACTAGACTACAAGCAGTACTTC. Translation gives CARSPTQLDYKQYF.

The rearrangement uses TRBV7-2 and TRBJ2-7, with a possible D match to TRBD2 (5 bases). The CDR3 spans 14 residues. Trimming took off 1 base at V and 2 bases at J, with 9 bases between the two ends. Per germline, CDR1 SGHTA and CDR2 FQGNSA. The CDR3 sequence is CASSLGHGTYEQYF. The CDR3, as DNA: TGTGCCAGCAGCTTAGGTCACGGGACCTACGAGCAGTACTTC. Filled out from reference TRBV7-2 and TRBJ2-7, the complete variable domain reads GAGVSQSPSNKVTEKGKDVELRCDPISGHTALYWYRQSLGQGLEFLIYFQGNSAPDKSGLPSDRFSAERTGGSVSTLTIQRTQQEDSAVYLCASSLGHGTYEQYFGPGTRLTVT.

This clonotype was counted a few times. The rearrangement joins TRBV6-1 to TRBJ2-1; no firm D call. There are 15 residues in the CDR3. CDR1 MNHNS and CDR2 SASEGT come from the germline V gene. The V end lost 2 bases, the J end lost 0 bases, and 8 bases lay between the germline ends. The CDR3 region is CASSEQLNSYNEQFF. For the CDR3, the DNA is TGTGCCAGCAGTGAACAGCTGAACTCCTACAATGAGCAGTTCTTC.

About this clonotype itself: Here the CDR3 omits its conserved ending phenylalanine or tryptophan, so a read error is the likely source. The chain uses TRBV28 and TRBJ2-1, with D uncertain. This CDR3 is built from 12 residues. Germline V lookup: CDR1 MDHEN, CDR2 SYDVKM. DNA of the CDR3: TGTGCCAGCAGCCAAGTGTACAATGATCAGTTCTCC. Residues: CASSQVYNDQFS.

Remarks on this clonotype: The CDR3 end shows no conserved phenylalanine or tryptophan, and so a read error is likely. The CDR3 loop reads CASNRTQPDYEQYL. The CDR3 region has the DNA TGTGCCAGCAATCGCACCCAGCCAGACTACGAGCAGTACTTA. The chain has TRBV28 and TRBJ2-7; D remains unclear. The CDR3 has 14 residues. CDR1 MDHEN and CDR2 SYDVKM come from the germline V gene. V lost 7 bases and J lost 3, with 16 bases in between.

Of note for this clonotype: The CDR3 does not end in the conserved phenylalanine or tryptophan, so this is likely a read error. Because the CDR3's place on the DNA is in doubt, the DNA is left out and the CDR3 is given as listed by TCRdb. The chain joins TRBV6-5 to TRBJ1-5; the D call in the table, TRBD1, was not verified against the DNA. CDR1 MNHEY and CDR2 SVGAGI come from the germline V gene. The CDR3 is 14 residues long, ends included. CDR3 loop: CASRMGQKNHPTRC.

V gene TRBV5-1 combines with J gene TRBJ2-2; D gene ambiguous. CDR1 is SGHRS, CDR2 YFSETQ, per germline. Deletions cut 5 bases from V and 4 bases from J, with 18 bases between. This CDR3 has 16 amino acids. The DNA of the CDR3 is TGCGCCAGCAGGGTCCGAGGTAAACTCCTCACCGGGGAGCTGTTTTTT. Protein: CASRVRGKLLTGELFF.

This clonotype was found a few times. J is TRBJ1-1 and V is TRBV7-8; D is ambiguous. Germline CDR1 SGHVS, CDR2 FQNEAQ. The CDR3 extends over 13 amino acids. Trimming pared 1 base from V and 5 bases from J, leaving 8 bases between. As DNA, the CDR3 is TGTGCCAGCAGCTTAGGGCGGCGAACTGAAGCTTTCTTT. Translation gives CASSLGRRTEAFF.